A single sample is the source of the 8 T cell receptor beta chains below, sequenced in a study of cytomegalovirus exposure and HLA in healthy donors. PCR involved 60 Vbeta and 13 Jbeta primers. Data came from immunoSEQ multiplex PCR; TCRdb stores just in-frame clones and leaves some out. Here the sample spans 200,000 to 250,000 clones, about 80% being singletons. The sequenced sample was PBMCs. These TCRs come from a woman between 55 and 75 years old in good health and CMV-seropositive.

The chain links TRBV6-5 to TRBJ1-5, with 7 bases fitting TRBD1. CDR3 size: 14 residues. Germline loops: CDR1 MNHEY, CDR2 SVGAGI. Trimming cost V 6 bases and J 4 bases; bases outside gene matches: 6. The CDR3 here is CASRPRQGNQPQHF. The CDR3 DNA follows: TGTGCCAGCAGACCTCGACAGGGAAATCAGCCCCAGCATTTT.

This sequence joins TRBV19 and TRBJ2-1, with 8 bases aligning to TRBD2. J was trimmed by 6 bases and V by 4 bases; bases with no gene match: 8. The CDR3 extends over 15 amino acids. Germline loops: CDR1 LNHDA, CDR2 SQIVND (reference sequence). In nucleotides, the CDR3 is TGTGCCAGTAGTAACCCCGGCGGGAGGACCAATGAGCAGTTCTTC. Amino acids: CASSNPGGRTNEQFF. Filled out from reference TRBV19 and TRBJ2-1, the complete variable domain reads DGGITQSPKYLFRKEGQNVTLSCEQNLNHDAMYWYRQDPGQGLRLIYYSQIVNDFQKGDIAEGYSVSREKKESFPLTVTSAQKNPTAFYLCASSNPGGRTNEQFFGPGTRLTVL.

The rearrangement uses TRBV25-1 and TRBJ1-4; D possibly corresponds to TRBD1 (6 bases). This CDR3 is built from 15 residues. V lost 5 bases to trimming and J lost 7 bases, with 17 bases between them. The germline gives CDR1 MGHDK, CDR2 SYGVNS. CDR3 in DNA: TGTGCCAGCAGTCCTAGCAGGGGATGGGGTGAAAAACTGTTTTTT. Its translation: CASSPSRGWGEKLFF.

The CDR3 reads CASSQEGGKRNTGELFF. The CDR3 DNA follows: TGTGCCAGCAGCCAAGAGGGAGGGAAACGTAACACCGGGGAGCTGTTTTTT. The chain couples TRBV4-2 to TRBJ2-2; 7 bases line up with TRBD2. The germline V gene has CDR1 LGHNA and CDR2 YNFKEQ. V was pared by 0 bases and J by 2 bases, with 6 bases of the junction left unmatched. This CDR3 is 17 amino acids long.

J is TRBJ1-2 and V is TRBV5-4; 7 bases align to TRBD1. V gave up 0 bases and J gave up 6 bases; unmatched junction bases: 8. The CDR3 has 15 amino acids. Germline assignment: CDR1 SGHNT and CDR2 YYREEE (reference sequence). CDR3 loop: CASSLEVGGGHGYTF. CDR3 nucleotides: TGTGCCAGCAGCTTGGAGGTAGGGGGCGGGCATGGCTACACCTTC.

The rearrangement links TRBV7-9 to TRBJ2-1; 9 nucleotides align to TRBD2. The V and J ends lost 6 bases and 7 bases, in that order; junction bases with no gene match: 10. CDR1 and CDR2 from the germline V gene are SEHNR and FQNEAQ (reference sequence). This CDR3 is 15 amino acids long. The CDR3 coding sequence is TGTGCCAGCAGAAAAAGCGGGAGGAAACAGAATGAGCAGTTCTTC. It specifies CASRKSGRKQNEQFF.

V and J are TRBV19 and TRBJ2-7, with D possibly TRBD1 on 6 matching bases. CDR1 and CDR2 from the germline V gene are LNHDA and SQIVND (reference sequence). This CDR3 is 16 amino acids long. Trimming removed 5 bases at V and 1 base at J, with 18 bases between. CDR3 DNA: TGTGCCAGTAGTCCCCTACGCGGACAGAAGTCCTACGAGCAGTACTTC. As protein: CASSPLRGQKSYEQYF. The entire variable domain, with the rest obtained from reference TRBV19 and TRBJ2-7, is as follows: DGGITQSPKYLFRKEGQNVTLSCEQNLNHDAMYWYRQDPGQGLRLIYYSQIVNDFQKGDIAEGYSVSREKKESFPLTVTSAQKNPTAFYLCASSPLRGQKSYEQYFGPGTRLTVT.

V is TRBV5-1 and J is TRBJ2-1; D perhaps matches TRBD2 (6 bases). V was cut by 0 bases and J by 8 bases, with 21 bases left in between. CDR1 and CDR2 (germline): SGHRS, YFSETQ. There are 17 residues in the CDR3. CDR3 nucleotide sequence: TGCGCCAGCAGCTTGGCCGAGGTTTCGGGAGTAAGCTATGAGCAGTTCTTC. It yields the protein CASSLAEVSGVSYEQFF.